The entry that follows covers one TCR beta chain sequence. Its antigen is currently unknown. The data are from a study of T cell responses to AZD1222 COVID-19 vaccine. Study-level results: Rises in breadth and depth of Spike-specific TCRs came after two AZD1222 doses. Regions left unmutated in variants are reportedly the target of nearly half of spike-specific TCRs. It was only 6 or 7 AZD1222 recipients who were seropositive at baseline. In a largely white British group with more females than males, clonal diversity was possibly underestimated.

Measured with immunoSEQ multiplex PCR; TCRdb has only the in-frame clones, and not every one. The table has 90,000 to 100,000 clones, approximately 81% seen once; the top ten hold roughly 4.3%. This TCR derives from an adult who received the AZD1222 COVID-19 vaccine. Sequences were derived from peripheral blood, sampled 28 days after the second AZD1222 dose.

CDR3 DNA: TGTGCCAGCTCACCGGGGGTAGACAGGTTCTATGGCTACACCTTC. Encoded protein: CASSPGVDRFYGYTF. The V call is TRBV18, the J call TRBJ1-2; D perhaps matches TRBD1 (6 bases). Germline CDR1 is KGHSH and CDR2 is LQKENI. Trimming removed 3 bases at V and 4 bases at J, with 15 bases between. The CDR3 sequence is 15 residues long.